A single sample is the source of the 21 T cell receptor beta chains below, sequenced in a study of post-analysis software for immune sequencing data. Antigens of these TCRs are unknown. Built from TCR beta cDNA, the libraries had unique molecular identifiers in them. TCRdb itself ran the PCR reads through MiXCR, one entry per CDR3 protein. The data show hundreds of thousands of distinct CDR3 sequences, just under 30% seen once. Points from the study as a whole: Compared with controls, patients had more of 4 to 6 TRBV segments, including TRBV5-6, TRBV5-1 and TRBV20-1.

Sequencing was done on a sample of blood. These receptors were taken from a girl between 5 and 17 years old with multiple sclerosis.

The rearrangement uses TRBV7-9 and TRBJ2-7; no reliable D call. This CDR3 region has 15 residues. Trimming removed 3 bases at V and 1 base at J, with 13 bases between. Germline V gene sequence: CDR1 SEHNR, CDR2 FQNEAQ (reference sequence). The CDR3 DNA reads TGTGCCAGCAGCTTCGGTTCGACGGCTTCCTACGAGCAGTACTTC. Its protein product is CASSFGSTASYEQYF.

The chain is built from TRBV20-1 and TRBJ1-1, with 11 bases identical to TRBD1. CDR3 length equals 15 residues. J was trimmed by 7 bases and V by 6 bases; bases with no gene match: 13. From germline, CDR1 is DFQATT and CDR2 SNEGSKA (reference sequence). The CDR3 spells CSAPGTGGNGGEAFF. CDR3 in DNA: TGCAGTGCGCCGGGGACAGGGGGAAATGGAGGTGAAGCTTTCTTT.

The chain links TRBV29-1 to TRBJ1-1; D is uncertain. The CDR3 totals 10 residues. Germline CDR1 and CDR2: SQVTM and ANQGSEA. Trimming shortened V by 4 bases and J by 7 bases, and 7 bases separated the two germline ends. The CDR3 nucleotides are TGCAGCGTTGGTGGAAATGAAGCTTTCTTT. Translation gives CSVGGNEAFF.

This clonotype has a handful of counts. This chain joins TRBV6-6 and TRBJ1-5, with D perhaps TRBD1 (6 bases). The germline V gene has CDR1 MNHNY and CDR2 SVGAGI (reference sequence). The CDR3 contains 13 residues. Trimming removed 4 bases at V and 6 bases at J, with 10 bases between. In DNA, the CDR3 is TGTGCCAGCAGTTCAGGGGAACCTCAGCCCCAGCATTTT. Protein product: CASSSGEPQPQHF.

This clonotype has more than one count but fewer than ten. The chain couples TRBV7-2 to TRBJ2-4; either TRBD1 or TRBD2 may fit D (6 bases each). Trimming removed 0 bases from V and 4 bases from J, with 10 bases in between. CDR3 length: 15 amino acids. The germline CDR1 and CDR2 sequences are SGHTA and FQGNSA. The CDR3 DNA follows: TGTGCCAGCAGCTTAGCCGGGGGCGGTAAAAACATTCAGTACTTC. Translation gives CASSLAGGGKNIQYF. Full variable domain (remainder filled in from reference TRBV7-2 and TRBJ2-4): GAGVSQSPSNKVTEKGKDVELRCDPISGHTALYWYRQSLGQGLEFLIYFQGNSAPDKSGLPSDRFSAERTGGSVSTLTIQRTQQEDSAVYLCASSLAGGGKNIQYFGAGTRLSVL.

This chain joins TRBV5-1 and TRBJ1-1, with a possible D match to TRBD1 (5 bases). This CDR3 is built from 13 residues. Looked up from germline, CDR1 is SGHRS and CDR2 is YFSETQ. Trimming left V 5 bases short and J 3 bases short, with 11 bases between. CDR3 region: CASSKTGDTEAFF. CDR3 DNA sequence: TGCGCCAGCAGTAAAACAGGAGACACTGAAGCTTTCTTT.

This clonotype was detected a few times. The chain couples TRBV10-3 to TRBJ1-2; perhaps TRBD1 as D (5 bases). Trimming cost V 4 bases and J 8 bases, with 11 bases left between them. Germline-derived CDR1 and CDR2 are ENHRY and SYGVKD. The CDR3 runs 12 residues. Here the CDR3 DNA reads TGTGCCATCAGTGGAGGCAGGGTCGGCTACACCTTC. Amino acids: CAISGGRVGYTF.

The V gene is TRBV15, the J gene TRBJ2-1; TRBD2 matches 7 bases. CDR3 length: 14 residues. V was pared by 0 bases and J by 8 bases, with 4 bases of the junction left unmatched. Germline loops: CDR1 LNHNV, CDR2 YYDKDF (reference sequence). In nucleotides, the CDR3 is TGTGCCACCAGCAGAGATAAGCGGGGCGATGAGCAGTTCTTC. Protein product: CATSRDKRGDEQFF.

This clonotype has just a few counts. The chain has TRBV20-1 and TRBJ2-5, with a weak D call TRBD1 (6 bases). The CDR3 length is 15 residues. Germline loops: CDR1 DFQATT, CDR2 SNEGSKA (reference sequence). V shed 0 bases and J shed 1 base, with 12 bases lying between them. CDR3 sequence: CSARDRRTAQETQYF. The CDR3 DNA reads TGCAGTGCTAGAGATCGTCGGACAGCCCAAGAGACCCAGTACTTC.

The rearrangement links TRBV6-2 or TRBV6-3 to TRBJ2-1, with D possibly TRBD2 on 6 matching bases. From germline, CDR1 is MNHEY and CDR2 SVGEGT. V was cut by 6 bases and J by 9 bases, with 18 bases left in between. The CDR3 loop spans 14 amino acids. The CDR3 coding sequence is TGTGCCAGCAGGCTTAGCGGTCGTTTAGGTGAGCAGTTCTTC. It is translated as CASRLSGRLGEQFF.

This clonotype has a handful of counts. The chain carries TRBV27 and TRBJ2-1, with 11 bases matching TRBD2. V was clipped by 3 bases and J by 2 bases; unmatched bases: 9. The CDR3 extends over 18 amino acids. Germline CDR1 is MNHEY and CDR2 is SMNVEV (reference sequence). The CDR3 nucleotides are TGTGCCAGCAGTTTCGGTCTAGCGGGAGGCCCGGCCTACAATGAGCAGTTCTTC. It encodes CASSFGLAGGPAYNEQFF.

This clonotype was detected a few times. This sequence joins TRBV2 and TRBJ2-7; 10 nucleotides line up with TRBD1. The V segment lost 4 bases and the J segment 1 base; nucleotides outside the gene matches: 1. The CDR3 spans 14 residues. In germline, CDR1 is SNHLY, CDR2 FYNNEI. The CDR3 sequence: CASSGQGASYEQYF. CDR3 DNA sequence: TGTGCCAGCAGTGGACAGGGGGCATCCTACGAGCAGTACTTC.

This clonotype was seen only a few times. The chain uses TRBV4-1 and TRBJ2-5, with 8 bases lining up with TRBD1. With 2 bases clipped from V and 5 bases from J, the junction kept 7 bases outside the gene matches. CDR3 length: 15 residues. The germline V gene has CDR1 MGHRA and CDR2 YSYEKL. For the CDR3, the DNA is TGCGCCAGCAGCCAAAGACAGGGGAGTTGGGAGACCCAGTACTTC. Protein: CASSQRQGSWETQYF.

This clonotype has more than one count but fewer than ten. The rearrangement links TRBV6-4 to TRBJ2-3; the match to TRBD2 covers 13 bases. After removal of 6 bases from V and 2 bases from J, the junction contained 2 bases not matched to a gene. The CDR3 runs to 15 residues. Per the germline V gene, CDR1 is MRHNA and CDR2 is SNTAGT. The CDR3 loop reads CASSGLAGATDTQYF. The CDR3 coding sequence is TGTGCCAGCAGCGGACTAGCGGGAGCCACAGATACGCAGTATTTT.

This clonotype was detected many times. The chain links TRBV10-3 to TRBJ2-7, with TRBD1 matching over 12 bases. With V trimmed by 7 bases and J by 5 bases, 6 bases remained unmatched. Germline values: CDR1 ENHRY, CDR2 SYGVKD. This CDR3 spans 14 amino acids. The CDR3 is CAIKVGTGGDEQYF. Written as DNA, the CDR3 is TGTGCCATCAAGGTTGGGACAGGGGGCGACGAGCAGTACTTC.

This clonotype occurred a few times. CDR3 in DNA: TGTGCCAGCACCTACGGAGCCCGGGACAGAGAAGCTTTCTTT. Its protein is CASTYGARDREAFF. This chain links TRBV9 with TRBJ1-1; 7 nucleotides line up with TRBD1. The CDR3 covers 14 residues. V lost 6 bases to trimming and J lost 8 bases; unmatched junction nucleotides: 13. Germline values: CDR1 SGDLS, CDR2 YYNGEE.

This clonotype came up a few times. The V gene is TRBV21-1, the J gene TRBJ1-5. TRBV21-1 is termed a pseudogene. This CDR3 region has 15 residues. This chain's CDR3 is CASSKVGQINQPQHF. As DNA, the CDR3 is TGTGCCAGCAGCAAAGTTGGGCAGATCAATCAGCCCCAGCATTTT.

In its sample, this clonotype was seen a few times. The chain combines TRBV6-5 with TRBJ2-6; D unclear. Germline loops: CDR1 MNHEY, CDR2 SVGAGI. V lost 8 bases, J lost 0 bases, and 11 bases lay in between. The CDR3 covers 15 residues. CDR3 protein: CASRRQNSGANVLTF. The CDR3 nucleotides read TGTGCCAGCCGTCGGCAGAACTCTGGGGCCAACGTCCTGACTTTC.

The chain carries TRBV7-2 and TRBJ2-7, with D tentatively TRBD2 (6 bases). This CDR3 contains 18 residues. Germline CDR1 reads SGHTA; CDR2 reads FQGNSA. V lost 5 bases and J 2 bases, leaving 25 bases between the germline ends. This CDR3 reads CASSPIQSVGSRAYEQYF. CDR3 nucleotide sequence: TGTGCCAGCAGCCCGATCCAGTCCGTCGGGAGTCGGGCCTACGAGCAGTACTTC.

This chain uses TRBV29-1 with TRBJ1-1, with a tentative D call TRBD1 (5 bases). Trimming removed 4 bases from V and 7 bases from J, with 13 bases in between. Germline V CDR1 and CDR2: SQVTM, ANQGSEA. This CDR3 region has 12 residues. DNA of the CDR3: TGCAGCGTTGCCACAGGCGGGCGTGAAGCTTTCTTT. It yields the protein CSVATGGREAFF.

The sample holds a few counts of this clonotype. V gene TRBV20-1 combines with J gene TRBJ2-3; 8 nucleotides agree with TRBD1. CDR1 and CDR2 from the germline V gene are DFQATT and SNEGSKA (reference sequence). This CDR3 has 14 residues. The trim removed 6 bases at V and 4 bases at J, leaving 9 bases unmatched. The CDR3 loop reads CSAARTGSADTQYF. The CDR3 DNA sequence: TGCAGTGCCGCTAGGACAGGGTCAGCAGATACGCAGTATTTT.